The 2 T cell receptor beta chains in this list originate from one sample, sequenced in a study of early T cells in non-severe SARS-CoV-2 infection. Using its own MiXCR run on the 5' RACE reads, TCRdb lists one record per CDR3 protein. The profile covers tens of thousands of distinct CDR3 sequences, with approximately 13% appearing a single time and roughly 8.7% taken by the ten largest. Sequences were obtained from whole blood. The receptors come from an adult who was a healthcare worker with PCR-confirmed SARS-CoV-2 infection or an uninfected control (not recorded which).

The sample holds a few counts of this clonotype. The genes are TRBV28 and TRBJ2-5, with 7 positions matching TRBD1. After removal of 5 bases from V and 5 bases from J, the junction contained 20 bases not matched to a gene. CDR1 and CDR2 (germline): MDHEN, SYDVKM. The CDR3 has 18 residues. CDR3 nucleotide sequence: TGTGCCAGCAGTCCCATCCCCGGGGTGACAGGGCTTGGGGAGACCCAGTACTTC. Protein: CASSPIPGVTGLGETQYF.

This chain links TRBV28 with TRBJ2-3; 12 bases are shared with TRBD2. The CDR3 runs 15 residues. Looked up from germline, CDR1 is MDHEN and CDR2 is SYDVKM. With 5 bases clipped from V and 4 bases from J, the junction kept 4 bases outside the gene matches. The CDR3 here is CASSPSGRAADTQYF. The CDR3 coding sequence is TGTGCCAGCAGTCCTAGCGGGAGGGCCGCAGATACGCAGTATTTT.